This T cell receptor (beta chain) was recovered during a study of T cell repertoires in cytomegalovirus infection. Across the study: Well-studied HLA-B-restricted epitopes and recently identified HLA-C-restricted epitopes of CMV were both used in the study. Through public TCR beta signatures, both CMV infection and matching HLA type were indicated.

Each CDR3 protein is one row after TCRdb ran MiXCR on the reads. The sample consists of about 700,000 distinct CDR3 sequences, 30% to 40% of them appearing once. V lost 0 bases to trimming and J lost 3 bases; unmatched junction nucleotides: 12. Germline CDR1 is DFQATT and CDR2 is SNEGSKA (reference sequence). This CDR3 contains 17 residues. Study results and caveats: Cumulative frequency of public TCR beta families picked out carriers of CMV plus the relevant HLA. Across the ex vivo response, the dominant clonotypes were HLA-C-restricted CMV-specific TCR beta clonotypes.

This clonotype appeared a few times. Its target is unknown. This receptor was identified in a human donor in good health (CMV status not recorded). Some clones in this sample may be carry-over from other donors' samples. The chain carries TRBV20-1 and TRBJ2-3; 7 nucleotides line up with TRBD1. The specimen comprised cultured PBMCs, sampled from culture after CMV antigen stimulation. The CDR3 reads CSARDPSRGLGTDTQYF. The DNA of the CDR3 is TGCAGTGCTAGAGATCCTTCTAGGGGGCTTGGAACAGATACGCAGTATTTT.